This TCR beta chain was retrieved from a study of tumor and adjacent non-tumor tissue in lung cancer (dated by TCRdb to between 2017 and 2018). For the wider study: By cancer type, the cohort comprised eleven to twelve adenocarcinoma patients, a couple of squamous cell carcinoma patients and 1 small cell lung cancer patient. Among the 15 or so patients, ages ranged from about 31 to 85 years, some ten were men and 5 were women, and disease was TNM stage I to III. A total of fewer than 150 million productive TCRbeta reads were generated by sequencing, corresponding to an average of around 4 million reads per sample. Using bulk TCRbeta repertoires from roughly 14 lung cancer patients, the study set lung tumor tissue side by side with matched distant non-tumor lung tissue. Under 35 paired specimens, one tumor and one normal lung sample per patient, were profiled by TCRbeta CDR3 sequencing. Here is what the overall study found, with its caveats: Peripheral blood was not sequenced, so blood TCRbeta repertoires were not examined in the lung cancer patients of the study. Tumor tissue showed significantly higher TCR diversity (inverse Simpson) than normal lung tissue, at around 450 vs 150 (P = 0.0075, Mann-Whitney U test). Neither the sequencing platform nor unique molecular identifiers are mentioned in the methods. In normal lung, the top 100 clones accounted for a significantly larger cumulative share of the repertoire than in tumor tissue. TCR diversity was significantly higher in younger patients, and greater tumor TCR diversity was associated with shorter overall survival and shorter disease-free survival. Only approximately 16 patients were included in the cohort, and the need for larger samples and more detailed clinical data was noted by the authors.

From the germline V gene, CDR1 is SGHNT and CDR2 is YENEEA. The CDR3 length equals 13 residues, ends included. Only CDR3 DNA remains: 39 bases, in frame from the first base. V loses 3 bases of germline sequence and J loses 5 bases, and the interval between the two ends is 8 bases. Preparation of the library involved multiplex PCR. Sequencing instrument: Illumina HiSeq 2500. Following protocols modified from ARM-PCR, the researchers constructed TCRbeta libraries through three rounds of nested PCR with primers (Table S4). PCR products of 200-500 bp were gel-excised and purified with the QIAquick gel extraction kit before sequencing. On the study's bioinformatics: Trimmomatic was used to clean the reads, FLASH was used to merge the reads into complete CDR3 sequences, and MiTCR was used to assign the reads to V(D)J germline segments. Clonal diversity was calculated as the inverse Simpson's index using VDJtools. A read counted as productive if the sequence was in-frame and lacked a premature stop codon. TCRdb itself trimmed the public reads at Q25 with fastp, ran MiXCR and retained productive beta chains. Each CDR3 protein gets just one entry, which takes the most common genes and DNA from the rows behind it. The V and J calls come from TCRdb's annotation, not from the publication. The sample includes approximately 140,000 distinct CDR3 sequences, with around 61% observed a single time. About 18% of the sample is in the top ten clones.

This clonotype has more than one count but fewer than ten. Its antigen is currently not known. Lacking the conserved final phenylalanine or tryptophan, this CDR3 likely reflects a read error. Bulk unsorted tissue served as the source for RNA extraction, and RNA quality was assessed using a NanoDrop ND-1000 and an Agilent 2100. The donors were newly diagnosed lung cancer patients admitted for thoracic surgery in China from August to November 2014 who had not received prior chemotherapy. Patients who had received previous radiotherapy or chemotherapy, or who had another concurrent cancer, were excluded from the study. Surgical tissue pieces of about 1-2.3 cm3 were preserved in RNAlater solution and were kept at -80 degrees C until use.

This clonotype originated in a man in his 60s with small cell lung cancer. Sequenced input: lung tumor tissue. Recombination linked TRBV11-3 to TRBJ2-1, with no confidently assigned D gene. The encoded CDR3 is CASSFYEDNEQFL. Read as DNA, the sequence is TGTGCCAGCAGCTTTTACGAGGACAATGAGCAGTTCCTC.